This T cell receptor (beta chain) was sequenced during a study of a mutant IDH1 vaccine in newly diagnosed glioma. Produced via immunoSEQ multiplex PCR; TCRdb's table is partial and in-frame only. The sample contains around 64,000 clones, around 83% of which appear only once. The length of the CDR3 is 21 residues. Looked up from germline, CDR1 is LNHNV and CDR2 is YYDKDF (reference sequence). J gave up 1 base and V 4 bases, and 20 bases lay outside the gene matches. The sample's time point: baseline, week 1 (first vaccination visit). As for treatment: pre-vaccination baseline after standard-of-care therapy.

Sequenced material: peripheral blood mononuclear cells (PBMCs), taken from a glioma patient treated with radiotherapy, temozolomide or both. This TCR was recovered from a woman between 18 and 29 years old with glioma. Some clones in this sample may be carry-over from other donors' samples. The chain uses TRBV15 and TRBJ2-1, with 9 bases aligning to TRBD1. CDR3 nucleotide sequence: TGTGCCACCAGCACTACGACCAGAAATGGACAGGGGCGAGGTTCCTACAATGAGCAGTTCTTC. This encodes CATSTTTRNGQGRGSYNEQFF.